The 15 T cell receptor beta chains below all came from one sample that was sequenced in a study of blood T cell repertoires in COVID-19. Assay used: immunoSEQ multiplex PCR; TCRdb lists only in-frame clones, some missing. The data hold 300,000 to 450,000 clones, with 81% observed a single time. The sample taken for sequencing was peripheral blood. These receptors were collected from a human donor with acute or convalescent COVID-19. The donor label of this sample is uncertain.

The V call is TRBV11-2, the J call TRBJ1-3; a possible D gene is TRBD1 (5 bases). Germline V gene data show CDR1 as SGHAT and CDR2 as FQNNGV. The CDR3 covers 16 residues. The V end was cut by 1 base, the J end by 2 bases, with 12 bases between. The chain's CDR3 is CASSLVSTAAGNTIYF. CDR3 DNA: TGTGCCAGCAGCTTAGTATCGACAGCAGCTGGAAACACCATATATTTT. Together with reference TRBV11-2 and TRBJ1-3, the CDR3 gives the full variable domain: EAGVAQSPRYKIIEKRQSVAFWCNPISGHATLYWYQQILGQGPKLLIQFQNNGVVDDSQLPKDRFSAERLKGVDSTLKIQPAKLEDSAVYLCASSLVSTAAGNTIYFGEGSWLTVV.

This clone appeared a single time. The chain is built from TRBV6-2 or TRBV6-3 and TRBJ1-1, with D perhaps matching TRBD1 (5 bases). The ends were cut back, 2 bases at V and 0 bases at J, with 19 bases in the middle. Germline V lookup: CDR1 MNHEY, CDR2 SVGEGT. This CDR3 has 18 amino acids. The CDR3 DNA is TGTGCCAGCAGTTACAGTCGGCGGGACGGATCCATGAACACTGAAGCTTTCTTT. This gives the protein CASSYSRRDGSMNTEAFF.

The rearrangement uses TRBV27 and TRBJ1-2; possible D gene TRBD1, 5 bases. V was pared by 6 bases and J by 2 bases, with 16 bases between. Germline values: CDR1 MNHEY, CDR2 SMNVEV (reference sequence). The CDR3 runs 15 residues. Written as DNA, the CDR3 is TGTGCCAGCAGGCTGCAGGGAAATCTGAACTATGGCTACACCTTC. Protein product: CASRLQGNLNYGYTF.

Regarding this clone: One end of the junction varies from germline; a read error may be responsible. J is TRBJ1-1 and V is TRBV7-6, with unresolved D. There are 11 residues in the CDR3. CDR1 and CDR2 (germline): SGHVS, FNYEAQ. The CDR3 region has the DNA TGTGCCAGCAGTCGAACAGCTGACGCTTTCTTT. Protein product: CASSRTADAFF.

This chain joins TRBV7-2 and TRBJ2-2; a weak D match, TRBD1 (6 bases). The CDR3 runs 16 residues. V was cut by 2 bases and J by 0 bases, with 10 bases left in between. Germline CDR1 SGHTA, CDR2 FQGNSA. The CDR3 nucleotides read TGTGCCAGCAGCTTAAGAGGGGGTGCGAACACCGGGGAGCTGTTTTTT. Protein sequence: CASSLRGGANTGELFF.

The chain links TRBV6-5 to TRBJ2-7; 8 bases fit TRBD2. CDR3 length: 15 residues. Germline trimming cut 6 bases from V and 5 bases from J; bases unmatched to any gene: 12. Per germline, CDR1 MNHEY and CDR2 SVGAGI. CDR3 region: CASSSGTRGLHEQYF. CDR3 in DNA: TGTGCCAGCAGCTCCGGGACTAGAGGTCTCCACGAGCAGTACTTC.

This clone was seen only a few times. The chain couples TRBV25-1 to TRBJ2-7; perhaps TRBD1 as D (6 bases). The germline V gene encodes CDR1 MGHDK and CDR2 SYGVNS. Between the trimmed V and J ends, which lost 5 bases and 2 bases, there was a span of 16 bases. This CDR3 is 15 amino acids long. The CDR3: CASSPPGQIAYEQYF. CDR3 in DNA: TGTGCCAGCAGTCCCCCCGGACAGATAGCCTACGAGCAGTACTTC.

The chain links TRBV6-5 to TRBJ1-2, with 7 bases that match TRBD1. The CDR3 has 15 residues. V gave up 5 bases and J gave up 4 bases; unmatched junction bases: 10. Per germline, CDR1 MNHEY and CDR2 SVGAGI. The CDR3 here is CASSTGEYHLYGYTF. CDR3 in DNA: TGTGCCAGCAGTACAGGGGAGTACCACCTCTATGGCTACACCTTC.

Only a few counts were recorded for this clone. The CDR3: CASGTTTGAPGIEQYF. CDR3 bases: TGTGCCAGCGGAACCACGACAGGGGCCCCAGGCATAGAGCAGTACTTC. V usage is TRBV7-6 and J usage is TRBJ2-7, with 8 bases lining up with TRBD1. V lost 8 bases, J lost 7 bases, and 19 bases stayed unmatched. The germline V gene has CDR1 SGHVS and CDR2 FNYEAQ. The length of the CDR3 is 16 residues.

The chain has TRBV4-1 and TRBJ1-1; TRBD1 agrees at 7 bases. CDR1 and CDR2 from the germline V gene are MGHRA and YSYEKL. The CDR3 length is 14 residues. After removal of 4 bases from V and 4 bases from J, the junction contained 6 bases not matched to a gene. The CDR3 reads CASSLDRVGTEAFF. As DNA, the CDR3 is TGCGCCAGCAGCCTAGACAGGGTCGGCACTGAAGCTTTCTTT.

This chain uses TRBV4-2 with TRBJ1-5; D may be TRBD1 (5 bases). This CDR3 has 13 residues. Germline CDR1 is LGHNA and CDR2 is YNFKEQ. V gave up 2 bases and J gave up 7 bases, with 9 bases separating them. This chain's CDR3 is CASSQQGNQPQHF. The CDR3 nucleotides are TGTGCCAGCAGCCAACAGGGAAACCAGCCCCAGCATTTT.

The chain uses TRBV2 and TRBJ1-5, with 8 nucleotides matching TRBD1. Germline V gene sequence: CDR1 SNHLY, CDR2 FYNNEI. This CDR3 spans 15 amino acids. With 3 bases clipped from V and 4 bases from J, the junction kept 5 bases outside the gene matches. The CDR3 protein is CASSDRGLLNQPQHF. The CDR3 region has the DNA TGTGCCAGCAGTGACAGGGGGCTTTTGAATCAGCCCCAGCATTTT.

The J gene is TRBJ1-5, the V gene TRBV5-8; no clear D. The CDR3 totals 14 residues. Trimming took 0 bases from V and 4 from J, leaving 8 bases between them. Looked up from germline, CDR1 is SGHTS and CDR2 is YDEGEE. The CDR3 region has the DNA TGTGCCAGCAGCTTGGCCTCAGTGAATCAGCCCCAGCATTTT. This codes for CASSLASVNQPQHF.

For this clone: This clone may be a read error of a much larger clone one base away. CDR3 sequence: CASRRQGMNTEAFF. CDR3 in DNA: TGTGCCAGCAGACGACAGGGGATGAACACTGAAGCTTTCTTT. The chain combines TRBV6-6 with TRBJ1-1, with 8 bases lining up with TRBD1. The CDR3 length is 14 residues. From germline, CDR1 is MNHNY and CDR2 SVGAGI (reference sequence). J gave up 0 bases and V 6 bases, and 3 bases lay outside the gene matches.

V usage is TRBV27 and J usage is TRBJ1-6; 12 bases are a match to TRBD1. The V segment lost 6 bases and the J segment 7 bases; nucleotides outside the gene matches: 4. The germline V gene encodes CDR1 MNHEY and CDR2 SMNVEV (reference sequence). The CDR3 totals 15 residues. The DNA for the CDR3 is TGTGCCAGCAGGGGACAGGGGGCTGGGAATTCACCCCTCCACTTT. This codes for CASRGQGAGNSPLHF.